The entry below describes one TCR beta chain. Clones were read by immunoSEQ multiplex PCR, and TCRdb kept only the in-frame ones, dropping some. Of some 100,000 clones listed, 90% to 95% were seen once; the top ten hold 0.7% to 0.95%. The sample originates from a study of PD-L1 blockade in urothelial cancer. Germline assignment: CDR1 SEHNR and CDR2 FQNEAQ (reference sequence). V lost 3 bases, J lost 4 bases, and 8 bases lay in between. The CDR3 loop spans 13 amino acids. J is TRBJ2-3 and V is TRBV7-9, with no clear D. The source is a woman older than 75 with urothelial cancer. Sequences were derived from PBMCs, sampled around atezolizumab (anti-PD-L1) treatment. DNA of the CDR3: TGTGCCAGCAGCTTCCCCGGGTCAGATACGCAGTATTTT. It translates to CASSFPGSDTQYF. The full variable domain, rest sourced from reference TRBV7-9 and TRBJ2-3, is DTGVSQNPRHKITKRGQNVTFRCDPISEHNRLYWYRQTLGQGPEFLTYFQNEAQLEKSRLLSDRFSAERPKGSFSTLEIQRTEQGDSAMYLCASSFPGSDTQYFGPGTRLTVL.